The present T cell receptor (beta chain) was sequenced within a study of blood T cell repertoires in COVID-19. Study context: From the United States, Italy and Spain came samples of acute and convalescent COVID-19.

Clones were read by immunoSEQ multiplex PCR, and TCRdb kept only the in-frame ones, dropping some. Here the sample spans 260,000 or so clones, 84% being singletons. J lost 4 bases, V lost 4 bases, and 7 bases had no gene match. Germline V gives CDR1 SGDLS, CDR2 YYNGEE. CDR3 length: 16 residues. This rearrangement joins TRBV9 to TRBJ1-4, with 10 nucleotides matching TRBD1. The clonotype comes from a human donor in a cohort sampled during active COVID-19. Specimen: peripheral blood. The CDR3 loop reads CASSFRQGAGNEKLFF. Here the CDR3 DNA reads TGTGCCAGCAGCTTCAGACAGGGGGCTGGTAATGAAAAACTGTTTTTT.